A single sample gave rise to the 25 T cell receptor beta chains below, sequenced in a study of OX40 agonist ivuxolimab in advanced cancers. Using immunoSEQ multiplex PCR, the repertoire was profiled, and TCRdb retains in-frame clones only, with some absent. The sample holds some 74,000 clones, about four fifths seen once. The source was CD4+ or CD8+ T cells sorted from blood, collected in a trial of the OX40 agonist ivuxolimab. Receptors originate from an adult with an advanced solid tumor such as melanoma, head and neck, liver or kidney cancer.

This clone was found a few times. The chain employs TRBV5-1 and TRBJ2-5, with 11 bases matching TRBD2. This CDR3 is 15 amino acids long. From germline, CDR1 is SGHRS and CDR2 YFSETQ. Germline trimming cut 5 bases from V and 7 bases from J; bases unmatched to any gene: 10. CDR3: CASRGLAGGFGTQYF. DNA for the CDR3: TGCGCCAGCAGAGGCCTAGCGGGGGGTTTCGGGACCCAGTACTTC. Using reference TRBV5-1 and TRBJ2-5 for the parts outside the CDR3, the full variable domain is KAGVTQTPRYLIKTRGQQVTLSCSPISGHRSVSWYQQTPGQGLQFLFEYFSETQRNKGNFPGRFSGRQFSNSRSEMNVSTLELGDSALYLCASRGLAGGFGTQYFGPGTRLLVL.

The genes are TRBV5-4 and TRBJ1-2; 9 bases match TRBD1. Germline V gene lookup returns CDR1 SGHNT and CDR2 YYREEE (reference sequence). V shed 3 bases, J shed 8 bases, and the junction held 11 bases outside the gene matches. The CDR3 has 15 amino acids. The CDR3 DNA reads as TGTGCCAGCAGCTCACCAGTGACAGGGGGGGAAGGCTACACCTTC. It yields the protein CASSSPVTGGEGYTF.

The gene calls are TRBV29-1 and TRBJ2-1; 8 bases fit TRBD2. Germline lookup yields CDR1 SQVTM and CDR2 ANQGSEA. Trimming at V came to 6 bases and at J to 7 bases, leaving 17 bases not matched to a gene. This CDR3 has 16 residues. DNA for the CDR3: TGCAGCGTAGACAAACAGCGGGAGCGTCTGAGGAATGAGCAGTTCTTC. This sequence encodes CSVDKQRERLRNEQFF.

The chain combines TRBV28 with TRBJ2-7; 8 bases map to TRBD2. The length of the CDR3 is 16 residues. Germline assignment: CDR1 MDHEN and CDR2 SYDVKM. V shed 3 bases and J 3 bases; nucleotides not matched to a gene: 10. The CDR3 reads CASSFPGESGSYEQYF. CDR3 nucleotides: TGTGCCAGCAGTTTTCCCGGAGAAAGCGGGAGCTACGAGCAGTACTTC.

CDR3 protein: CASSHSGGLNEQFF. The CDR3 nucleotides are TGTGCCAGCAGCCACAGCGGGGGGCTCAATGAGCAGTTCTTC. V is TRBV4-2 and J is TRBJ2-1, with 9 nucleotides matching TRBD2. CDR1 is LGHNA and CDR2 is YNFKEQ in the germline V gene. Germline trimming cut 3 bases from V and 6 bases from J; bases unmatched to any gene: 3. The CDR3 length is 14 residues.

This clone was counted once. The J gene is TRBJ2-5, the V gene TRBV7-2; D remains unclear. This CDR3 is built from 14 residues. Germline V lookup: CDR1 SGHTA, CDR2 FQGNSA. Between the trimmed V and J ends, which lost 2 bases and 1 base, there was a span of 8 bases. In nucleotides, the CDR3 is TGTGCCAGCAGCTTACCTCCCCTCCAAGAGACCCAGTACTTC. Translation: CASSLPPLQETQYF. The whole variable domain, filled in from reference TRBV7-2 and TRBJ2-5, reads GAGVSQSPSNKVTEKGKDVELRCDPISGHTALYWYRQSLGQGLEFLIYFQGNSAPDKSGLPSDRFSAERTGGSVSTLTIQRTQQEDSAVYLCASSLPPLQETQYFGPGTRLLVL.

The chain joins TRBV28 to TRBJ1-1; no definite D call. The CDR3 spans 11 residues. V gave up 6 bases and J gave up 6 bases, with 8 bases separating them. Germline V gene sequence: CDR1 MDHEN, CDR2 SYDVKM. The CDR3 region has the DNA TGTGCCAGCAGCGGGAGGTCTGAAGCTTTCTTT. Translating it yields CASSGRSEAFF.

V is TRBV29-1 and J is TRBJ2-7, with D hard to call. CDR3 length: 13 residues. Trimming cost V 2 bases and J 0 bases, with 8 bases left between them. Germline loops: CDR1 SQVTM, CDR2 ANQGSEA. The DNA of the CDR3 is TGCAGCGTTGAATTAGGGAACTCCTACGAGCAGTACTTC. This gives the protein CSVELGNSYEQYF.

The genes are TRBV6-4 and TRBJ1-2, with D possibly TRBD1 on 5 matching bases. The ends were cut back, 7 bases at V and 5 bases at J, with 26 bases in the middle. CDR1 and CDR2 (germline): MRHNA, SNTAGT. CDR3 length: 17 residues. The CDR3 sequence: CASTGEGLFWSTYGYTF. The CDR3 bases are TGTGCCAGCACCGGTGAGGGGCTTTTTTGGTCCACGTATGGCTACACCTTC.

The CDR3 nucleotides are TGCGCCAGCAGCCGAGCGGGAGTGAACAATGAGCAGTTCTTC. It specifies CASSRAGVNNEQFF. The chain has TRBV5-1 and TRBJ2-1, with 8 bases fitting TRBD2. Germline V gene lookup returns CDR1 SGHRS and CDR2 YFSETQ. The V gene end was trimmed by 4 bases and the J gene end by 5 bases; junction bases not matched to a gene: 5. The CDR3 runs 14 residues.

This clone was picked up one time. The rearrangement joins TRBV15 to TRBJ2-1; 10 nucleotides agree with TRBD2. The J segment lost 2 bases and the V segment lost 3 bases, leaving 1 base of the junction unmatched. CDR1 is LNHNV and CDR2 is YYDKDF in the germline V gene (reference sequence). This CDR3 is built from 15 residues. The DNA of the CDR3 is TGTGCCACCAGCAGCCTAGCGGGAGCCTACAATGAGCAGTTCTTC. Translating it yields CATSSLAGAYNEQFF.

The CDR3 region has the DNA TGCGCCAGCAGCTTCCAGGGCCAGAACACTGAAGCTTTCTTT. It specifies CASSFQGQNTEAFF. The chain couples TRBV5-1 to TRBJ1-1, with D perhaps TRBD1 (5 bases). V lost 2 bases and J 1 base, leaving 9 bases between the germline ends. This CDR3 is built from 14 residues. Germline assignment: CDR1 SGHRS and CDR2 YFSETQ.

This chain uses TRBV4-1 with TRBJ1-5; TRBD1 might be the D (5 bases). The CDR3 is 18 amino acids. Germline loops: CDR1 MGHRA, CDR2 YSYEKL. V was clipped by 1 base and J by 1 base, with 17 bases between them. CDR3 coding DNA: TGCGCCAGCAGCCAAGCGGTCAAGGGGATACGGAGCAATCAGCCCCAGCATTTT. Encoded protein: CASSQAVKGIRSNQPQHF.

V and J are TRBV9 and TRBJ2-1; D remains unclear. Germline CDR1 is SGDLS and CDR2 is YYNGEE. Trimming removed 4 bases from V and 12 bases from J, with 14 bases in between. CDR3 length: 12 residues. The CDR3 nucleotides are TGTGCCAGCAGCCTTCCCTTTGGTGTGCAGTTCTTC. The encoded protein is CASSLPFGVQFF.

The chain uses TRBV7-9 and TRBJ2-2, with TRBD2 identical over 11 bases. Trimming took 2 bases from V and 4 from J; bases not matched to a gene: 0. The CDR3 is 15 residues long. Germline V gene sequence: CDR1 SEHNR, CDR2 FQNEAQ (reference sequence). The CDR3 DNA sequence: TGTGCCAGCAGCTTACTAGCGGGAGGCACCGGGGAGCTGTTTTTT. Translation gives CASSLLAGGTGELFF.

The V and J genes are TRBV28 and TRBJ2-4, with 10 bases matching TRBD2. This CDR3 is built from 16 residues. Germline trimming cut 5 bases from V and 0 bases from J; bases unmatched to any gene: 4. The germline V gene has CDR1 MDHEN and CDR2 SYDVKM. The CDR3 reads CASSLLAGLAKNIQYF. As DNA, the CDR3 is TGTGCCAGCAGTCTACTAGCGGGGTTAGCCAAAAACATTCAGTACTTC. Combining the CDR3 with reference TRBV28 and TRBJ2-4 gives the whole variable domain DVKVTQSSRYLVKRTGEKVFLECVQDMDHENMFWYRQDPGLGLRLIYFSYDVKMKEKGDIPEGYSVSREKKERFSLILESASTNQTSMYLCASSLLAGLAKNIQYFGAGTRLSVL.

The CDR3 nucleotides read TGTGCCAGCAGTGTACCCAGCGGGGGGGCCGGCAAAGAGACCCAGTACTTC. This gives the protein CASSVPSGGAGKETQYF. The V and J genes are TRBV2 and TRBJ2-5; 10 bases match TRBD2. The CDR3 runs to 17 residues. Germline assignment: CDR1 SNHLY and CDR2 FYNNEI. J lost 3 bases, V lost 4 bases, and 11 bases had no gene match.

This clone was picked up a small number of times. The rearrangement uses TRBV19 and TRBJ1-5; D is unresolved. This CDR3 contains 13 residues. Germline-derived CDR1 and CDR2 are LNHDA and SQIVND (reference sequence). V lost 3 bases to trimming and J lost 6 bases, with 9 bases between them. CDR3 sequence reads: CASSMRMGQPQHF. CDR3 nucleotide sequence: TGTGCCAGTAGTATGAGAATGGGTCAGCCCCAGCATTTT. Together with reference TRBV19 and TRBJ1-5, the CDR3 gives the full variable domain: DGGITQSPKYLFRKEGQNVTLSCEQNLNHDAMYWYRQDPGQGLRLIYYSQIVNDFQKGDIAEGYSVSREKKESFPLTVTSAQKNPTAFYLCASSMRMGQPQHFGDGTRLSIL.

The chain employs TRBV11-3 and TRBJ2-1, with unresolved D. Trimming removed 2 bases from V and 7 bases from J, with 6 bases in between. This CDR3 has 12 amino acids. Germline loops: CDR1 SGHNT, CDR2 YENEEA. Here the CDR3 reads CASSLRPNEQFF. The CDR3 nucleotides read TGTGCCAGCAGCTTACGGCCTAATGAGCAGTTCTTC.

The V call is TRBV28, the J call TRBJ1-2; D is unclear. The CDR3 covers 14 residues. Germline V gene data show CDR1 as MDHEN and CDR2 as SYDVKM. Trimming took off 3 bases at V and 0 bases at J, with 8 bases between the two ends. The CDR3 DNA reads TGTGCCAGCAGTTTTGGACCGGCTAACTATGGCTACACCTTC. It encodes CASSFGPANYGYTF.

As for this clone: Distinct nucleotide sequences in the sample also encode this CDR3. The chain carries TRBV9 and TRBJ2-7; 9 bases are shared with TRBD1. After removal of 4 bases from V and 2 bases from J, the junction contained 7 bases not matched to a gene. Germline V gene data show CDR1 as SGDLS and CDR2 as YYNGEE. The CDR3 is made up of 15 amino acids. This CDR3 is CASSRGGTGTYEQYF. The CDR3 coding sequence is TGTGCCAGCAGCCGGGGAGGGACAGGGACCTACGAGCAGTACTTC.

CDR3 sequence (DNA): TGCGCCAGCAGCTTTCTTAACGGGAACACTGAAGCTTTCTTT. This encodes CASSFLNGNTEAFF. The chain is built from TRBV5-1 and TRBJ1-1; D not resolved. V shed 2 bases and J shed 1 base, with 9 bases lying between them. Germline CDR1 reads SGHRS; CDR2 reads YFSETQ. The CDR3 length is 14 residues.

This chain uses TRBV29-1 with TRBJ2-7; 7 bases match TRBD1. The CDR3 has 12 amino acids. From germline, CDR1 is SQVTM and CDR2 ANQGSEA. With V trimmed by 6 bases and J by 2 bases, 4 bases remained unmatched. CDR3 in DNA: TGCAGCGTCCGGGACAGAACCTACGAGCAGTACTTC. Translated, it gives CSVRDRTYEQYF.

The chain carries TRBV12-2 and TRBJ1-4. TRBV12-2 is classified as a pseudogene. The CDR3 consists of 14 residues. The CDR3 region has the DNA TGTGCAAGTCGCCCCGGTGGAGGGGAAGAAAAACTGTTTTTT. Its translation: CASRPGGGEEKLFF.

The gene calls are TRBV6-6 and TRBJ1-5; D might be TRBD1 (5 bases). The V and J ends lost 0 bases and 2 bases respectively, with 8 bases between them. Germline CDR1 is MNHNY and CDR2 is SVGAGI (reference sequence). The CDR3 loop spans 15 amino acids. CDR3 DNA sequence: TGTGCCAGCAGTTACTCGAGGGGAGGCAATCAGCCCCAGCATTTT. As protein: CASSYSRGGNQPQHF.